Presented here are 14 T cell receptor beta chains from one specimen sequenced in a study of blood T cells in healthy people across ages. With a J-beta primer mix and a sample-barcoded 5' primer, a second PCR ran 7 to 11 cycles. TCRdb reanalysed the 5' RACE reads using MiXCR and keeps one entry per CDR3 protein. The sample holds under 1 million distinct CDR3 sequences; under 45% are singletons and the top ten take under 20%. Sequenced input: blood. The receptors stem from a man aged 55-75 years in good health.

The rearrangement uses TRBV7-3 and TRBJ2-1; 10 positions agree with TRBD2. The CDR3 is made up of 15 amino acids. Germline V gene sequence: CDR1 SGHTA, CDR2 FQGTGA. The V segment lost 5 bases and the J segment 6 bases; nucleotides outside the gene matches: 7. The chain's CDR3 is CASSPDSGGANEQFF. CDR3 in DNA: TGTGCCAGCAGCCCCGACAGCGGGGGGGCCAATGAGCAGTTCTTC.

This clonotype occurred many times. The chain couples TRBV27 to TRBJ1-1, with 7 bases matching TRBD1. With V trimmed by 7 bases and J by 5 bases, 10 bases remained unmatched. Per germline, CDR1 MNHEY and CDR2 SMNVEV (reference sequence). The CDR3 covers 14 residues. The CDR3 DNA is TGTGCCAGCACCAGACAGGGAGGAATGACTGAAGCTTTCTTT. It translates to CASTRQGGMTEAFF.

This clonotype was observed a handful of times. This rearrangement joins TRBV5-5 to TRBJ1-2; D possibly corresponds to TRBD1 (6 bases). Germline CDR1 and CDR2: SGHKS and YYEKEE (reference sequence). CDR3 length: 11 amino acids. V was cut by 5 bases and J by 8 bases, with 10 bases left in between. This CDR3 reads CASRNTGGYTF. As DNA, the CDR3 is TGTGCCAGCAGGAATACAGGGGGCTACACCTTC.

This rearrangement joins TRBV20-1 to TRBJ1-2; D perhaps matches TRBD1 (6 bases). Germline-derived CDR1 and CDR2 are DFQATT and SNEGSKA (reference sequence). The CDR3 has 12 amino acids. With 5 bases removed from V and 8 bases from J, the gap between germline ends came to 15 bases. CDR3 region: CSADLQGLGYTF. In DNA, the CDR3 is TGCAGTGCTGACCTACAGGGTCTAGGCTACACCTTC.

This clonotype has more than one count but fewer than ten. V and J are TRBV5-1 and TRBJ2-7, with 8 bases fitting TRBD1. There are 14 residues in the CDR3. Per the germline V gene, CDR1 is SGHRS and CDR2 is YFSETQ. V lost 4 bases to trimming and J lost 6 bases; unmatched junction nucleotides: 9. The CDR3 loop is CASSRTGSSLEQYF. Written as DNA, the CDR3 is TGCGCCAGCAGCCGGACAGGGTCGTCCCTCGAGCAGTACTTC.

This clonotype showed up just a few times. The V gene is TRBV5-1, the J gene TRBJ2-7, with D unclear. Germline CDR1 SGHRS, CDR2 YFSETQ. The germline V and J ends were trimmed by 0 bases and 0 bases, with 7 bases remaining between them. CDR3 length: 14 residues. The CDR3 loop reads CASSLGVASYEQYF. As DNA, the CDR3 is TGCGCCAGCAGCTTGGGTGTGGCCTCCTACGAGCAGTACTTC.

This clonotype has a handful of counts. CDR3 region: CASSPTGTGIGYTF. CDR3 bases: TGTGCCAGCAGCCCCACCGGGACAGGGATCGGCTACACCTTC. The gene calls are TRBV12-3 or TRBV12-4 and TRBJ1-2; 9 bases line up with TRBD1. The CDR3 consists of 14 residues. The trim removed 6 bases at V and 8 bases at J, leaving 10 bases unmatched.

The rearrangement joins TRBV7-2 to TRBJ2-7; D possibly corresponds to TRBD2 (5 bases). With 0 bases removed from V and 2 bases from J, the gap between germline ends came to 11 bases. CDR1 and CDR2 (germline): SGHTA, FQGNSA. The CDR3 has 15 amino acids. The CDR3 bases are TGTGCCAGCAGCTTAGCGGAGGTGTTGGCCTACGAGCAGTACTTC. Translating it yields CASSLAEVLAYEQYF.

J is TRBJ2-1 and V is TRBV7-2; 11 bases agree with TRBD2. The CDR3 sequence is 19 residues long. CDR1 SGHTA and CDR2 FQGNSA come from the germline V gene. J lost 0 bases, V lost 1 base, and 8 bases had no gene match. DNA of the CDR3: TGTGCCAGCAGCTTAGTACTAGCGGGGGCCCTGGGCTCCTACAATGAGCAGTTCTTC. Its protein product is CASSLVLAGALGSYNEQFF.

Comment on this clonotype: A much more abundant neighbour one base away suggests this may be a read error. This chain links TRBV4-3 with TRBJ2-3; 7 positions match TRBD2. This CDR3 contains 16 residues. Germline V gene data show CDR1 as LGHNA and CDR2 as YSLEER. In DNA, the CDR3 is TGCGCCAGCAGCCAAGAAGTGCGGGGGAACACAGGTACGCAGTATTTT. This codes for CASSQEVRGNTGTQYF.

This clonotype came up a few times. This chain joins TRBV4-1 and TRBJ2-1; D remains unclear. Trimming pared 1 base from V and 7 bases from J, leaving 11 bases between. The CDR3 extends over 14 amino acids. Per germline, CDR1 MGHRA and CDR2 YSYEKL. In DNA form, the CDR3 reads TGCGCCAGCAGCCAAGGTGGGCCTCAGAATGAGCAGTTCTTC. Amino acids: CASSQGGPQNEQFF.

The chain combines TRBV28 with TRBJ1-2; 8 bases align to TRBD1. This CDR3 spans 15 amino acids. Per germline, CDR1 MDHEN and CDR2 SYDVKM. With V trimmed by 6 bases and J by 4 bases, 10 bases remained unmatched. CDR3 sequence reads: CASSYPTGTGYGYTF. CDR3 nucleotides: TGTGCCAGCAGCTACCCAACCGGGACAGGCTATGGCTACACCTTC.

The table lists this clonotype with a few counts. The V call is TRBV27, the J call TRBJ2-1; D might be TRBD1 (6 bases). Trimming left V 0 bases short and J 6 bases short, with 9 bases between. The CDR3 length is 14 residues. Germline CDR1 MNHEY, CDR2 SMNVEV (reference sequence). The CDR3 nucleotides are TGTGCCAGCAGTTTATCAGGCAGGGGCAATGAGCAGTTCTTC. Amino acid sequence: CASSLSGRGNEQFF.

The CDR3 loop reads CSARGPQINEQFF. The CDR3 region has the DNA TGCAGTGCTAGAGGACCGCAAATCAATGAGCAGTTCTTC. This chain links TRBV20-1 with TRBJ2-1; D unclear. There are 13 residues in the CDR3. CDR1 is DFQATT, CDR2 SNEGSKA, per germline (reference sequence). Trimming stripped 1 base from V and 6 bases from J, with 10 bases between.